This T cell receptor (beta chain) derives from a study of CXCR3-negative and CXCR3-positive naive CD8 T cells. Overall study findings and caveats: Naive cells with CXCR3 showed TRB CDR3s that were more hydrophobic than those in CXCR3-negative naive cells. Naive CXCR3-positive and CXCR3-negative cells shared TRBV-TRBJ usage; memory cells diverged.

The sorting of each CD8+ T cell subset was done in triplicate, at 250,000 to 300,000 cells each. TRB cDNA was prepared as libraries by UMI-labeled 5' RACE. One entry per CDR3 protein, without DNA, is what TCRdb gives after re-calling the 5' RACE reads. Across some 8,400 distinct CDR3 sequences, the top ten clones capture about 2% of the sample. The germline V gene has CDR1 MNHNY and CDR2 SVGAGI (reference sequence). This CDR3 is built from 12 residues. Considering frequency, this clonotype is medium-sized. No antigen is known for it. The clonotype comes from a human donor in good health. Some clones in this sample may be carry-over from other donors' samples. The gene calls are TRBV6-6 and TRBJ1-2. Sequencing was carried out using naive CXCR3+ CD8+ T cells from blood. The sample's subset: CD45RO-CCR7+CD27+CD95- naive CD8+ T cells expressing CXCR3 (TNR3+). CDR3 amino acids: CASTPIVGHYTF.